Listed below are T cell receptor beta chains from one sample, sequenced in a study of shared clonotypes between healthy human individuals. Produced via immunoSEQ multiplex PCR; TCRdb's table is partial and in-frame only. The sample lists 2 million to 2.5 million clones; roughly 93% were seen once. The sample comprised naive CD4+ T cells from PBMCs. These receptor sequences come from a man aged 18 to 29 in good health. Some clones in this sample may be carry-over from other donors' samples. Each CDR3 is given with its conserved first and last residue. D genes are given only for firm matches. Some rows have no size entry. The others give once, few or many, or a class for an expanded clone.

>NA|TRBJ2-6|TRBV5-1|TRBD1
TGCGCCAGCAGCTTTACAGGGGGCGCTGGGGCCAACGTCCTGACTTTC
CASSFTGGAGANVLTF
>NA|TRBJ1-6|TRBV7-8|NA
TGTGCCAGCAGGGAATCCTGGACGGGTTTTAATTCACCCCTCCACTTT
CASRESWTGFNSPLHF
>NA|TRBJ1-2|TRBV19|NA
TGTGCCAGTAGTCCCCCCCCCATTCCGATGCTCGGCTACACCTTC
CASSPPPIPMLGYTF
>NA|TRBJ2-5|TRBV7-2|TRBD2
TGTGCCAGCAGCTTAGCTGTCTCAGCGGGAGATTCGGAGACCCAGTACTTC
CASSLAVSAGDSETQYF
>NA|TRBJ2-7|TRBV10-3|TRBD1
TGTGCCATCGGGGGGACAGGTACCTACGAGCAGTACTTC
CAIGGTGTYEQYF
>NA|TRBJ2-1|TRBV7-3|TRBD2
TGTGCCAGCAGAGAGGCTAGCGGCGCAGATGAGCAGTTCTTC
CASREASGADEQFF
>NA|TRBJ1-5|TRBV28|TRBD1
TGTGCCAGCAGTTTTAGGCGGGGACAGGGGTATCAGCCCCAGCATTTT
CASSFRRGQGYQPQHF
>NA|TRBJ2-7|TRBV5-1|TRBD1
TGCGCCAGCAGCTTGGGGCGATCCACAGGGGGCTCCTACGAGCAGTACTTC
CASSLGRSTGGSYEQYF
>NA|TRBJ1-5|TRBV7-9|NA
TGTGCCAGCAGCTTAGCAGGGGTCGGTCAGCCCCAGCATTTT
CASSLAGVGQPQHF
>NA|TRBJ2-2|TRBV2|NA
TGTGCCAGCAGTCCCCTACTTTCGAACACCGGGGAGCTGTTTTTT
CASSPLLSNTGELFF
>once|TRBJ2-7|TRBV5-1|TRBD2
TGCGCCACCTCACCCGGGGCGGGAGGACCCACCGGGACCTACGAGCAGTACTTC
CATSPGAGGPTGTYEQYF
>NA|TRBJ1-2|TRBV19|NA
TGTGCCAGTATCGGCAGAAACTATGGCTACACCTTC
CASIGRNYGYTF